Presented here are 29 T cell receptor beta chains from one specimen sequenced in a study of radiotherapy plus CTLA-4 blockade in lung cancer. Clones were sequenced by immunoSEQ multiplex PCR, and TCRdb holds only the in-frame ones, with some missing. Here the sample spans tens of thousands of clones, less than 85% being singletons. Material: peripheral blood, obtained from a patient treated with radiotherapy plus ipilimumab. The receptor set was obtained from a human donor with non-small cell lung cancer who had stable disease on radiotherapy plus ipilimumab.

Comments on this clone: This sample also contains other DNA sequences that code for the same CDR3. The V call is TRBV5-1, the J call TRBJ2-7; possible D gene TRBD2, 5 bases. Between the trimmed V and J ends, which lost 4 bases and 0 bases, there was a span of 11 bases. CDR1 and CDR2 (germline): SGHRS, YFSETQ. This CDR3 is 14 amino acids long. In DNA form, the CDR3 reads TGCGCCAGCAGCAGGGCTGGGAGCTCCTACGAGCAGTACTTC. Its translation is CASSRAGSSYEQYF.

The J gene is TRBJ1-2, the V gene TRBV27; 8 nucleotides match TRBD1. V was clipped by 7 bases and J by 3 bases; unmatched bases: 13. Germline V lookup: CDR1 MNHEY, CDR2 SMNVEV (reference sequence). This CDR3 has 16 amino acids. The DNA of the CDR3 is TGTGCCAGCACCCTAAGAGGGGACAGGAGCTACTATGGCTACACCTTC. Translation gives CASTLRGDRSYYGYTF.

The chain recombines TRBV18 with TRBJ2-7, with D tentatively TRBD1 or TRBD2 (5 bases each). Germline V gene data show CDR1 as KGHSH and CDR2 as LQKENI. Trimming took 3 bases from V and 4 from J, leaving 16 bases between them. The CDR3 is 15 residues long. The CDR3 region is CASSPKPGRTYEQYF. The CDR3 region has the DNA TGTGCCAGCTCACCGAAACCGGGACGTACGTACGAGCAGTACTTC.

Of note for this clone: The junction differs from germline at one of its ends, possibly a read error. CDR3 sequence (DNA): TGTGCCAGTAGGATAGCGGCCCGCGGCAGACGGGACTATGGCTACACCTTC. Protein: CASRIAARGRRDYGYTF. The chain recombines TRBV19 with TRBJ1-2; D gene unclear. CDR3 length: 17 amino acids. Germline V lookup: CDR1 LNHDA, CDR2 SQIVND (reference sequence).

V usage is TRBV29-1 and J usage is TRBJ2-2; possible D gene TRBD1, 5 bases. Germline values: CDR1 SQVTM, CDR2 ANQGSEA. The CDR3 has 13 residues. V lost 6 bases and J 7 bases, leaving 15 bases between the germline ends. For the CDR3, the DNA is TGCAGCGTGAAAGGGCAGGGCTACGGGGAGCTGTTTTTT. Amino acid sequence: CSVKGQGYGELFF.

The gene calls are TRBV5-4 and TRBJ2-2; 11 bases map to TRBD2. The germline CDR1 and CDR2 sequences are SGHNT and YYREEE (reference sequence). With 3 bases clipped from V and 1 base from J, the junction kept 5 bases outside the gene matches. The CDR3 contains 17 residues. CDR3 residues: CASSSFGLAGNTGELFF. The CDR3 DNA sequence: TGTGCCAGCAGCTCCTTTGGACTAGCGGGGAACACCGGGGAGCTGTTTTTT.

The count of this clone is one. This chain links TRBV5-6 with TRBJ1-2; the D is unclear. Trimming cost V 0 bases and J 0 bases, with 9 bases left between them. CDR3 length: 15 amino acids. Germline V gene lookup returns CDR1 SGHDT and CDR2 YYEEEE. CDR3 loop: CASSLVEPANYGYTF. In DNA, the CDR3 is TGTGCCAGCAGCTTGGTGGAGCCAGCTAACTATGGCTACACCTTC.

With respect to this clone: The same CDR3 arises from other DNA sequences in this sample as well. V is TRBV6-1 and J is TRBJ2-5; 10 positions match TRBD1. The ends lost 2 bases at V and 6 bases at J; junction bases unmatched: 15. The CDR3 extends over 18 amino acids. Per germline, CDR1 MNHNS and CDR2 SASEGT. This CDR3 reads CASSERSTTGGATKTQYF. Written as DNA, the CDR3 is TGTGCCAGCAGTGAACGGTCCACGACAGGGGGCGCGACGAAGACCCAGTACTTC.

The chain uses TRBV19 and TRBJ1-2; perhaps TRBD1 as D (6 bases). Trimming cost V 7 bases and J 0 bases, with 9 bases left between them. The CDR3 is made up of 13 amino acids. Germline CDR1 reads LNHDA; CDR2 reads SQIVND (reference sequence). CDR3 in amino acids: CASTDRSNYGYTF. The CDR3 coding sequence is TGTGCCAGTACTGACAGGTCTAACTATGGCTACACCTTC. Full variable domain (outside the CDR3, taken from reference TRBV19 and TRBJ1-2): DGGITQSPKYLFRKEGQNVTLSCEQNLNHDAMYWYRQDPGQGLRLIYYSQIVNDFQKGDIAEGYSVSREKKESFPLTVTSAQKNPTAFYLCASTDRSNYGYTFGSGTRLTVV.

The CDR3 here is CASSVGTMNTEAFF. The CDR3 DNA reads TGTGCCAGCAGCGTGGGGACTATGAACACTGAAGCTTTCTTT. V and J are TRBV9 and TRBJ1-1, with a weak D call TRBD1 (5 bases). Trimming removed 2 bases from V and 0 bases from J, with 8 bases in between. The germline V gene has CDR1 SGDLS and CDR2 YYNGEE. There are 14 residues in the CDR3.

The chain is built from TRBV30 and TRBJ1-6; D is ambiguous. V was pared by 2 bases and J by 4 bases, with 12 bases between. The CDR3 has 15 residues. Germline V gives CDR1 GTSNPN, CDR2 SVGIG (reference sequence). The CDR3 reads CAWSSRLRYNSPLHF. For the CDR3, the DNA is TGTGCCTGGAGTTCTAGACTGAGATATAATTCACCCCTCCACTTT.

The chain employs TRBV6-1 and TRBJ1-2; no clear D gene. The CDR3 has 11 amino acids. Germline CDR1 MNHNS, CDR2 SASEGT. V was clipped by 5 bases and J by 7 bases, with 8 bases between them. CDR3 loop: CASSPLGGYTF. CDR3 nucleotide sequence: TGTGCCAGCAGTCCCCTTGGTGGCTACACCTTC.

With respect to this clone: A junction boundary mismatches the germline segment, possibly from a read error. This chain connects TRBV5-4 to TRBJ1-6; D uncertain. From germline, CDR1 is SGHNT and CDR2 YYREEE (reference sequence). CDR3 size: 14 residues. CDR3 bases: TGCGCCAGCCGGGAAAGCTCCTATAATTCACCCCTCCACTTT. It encodes CASRESSYNSPLHF.

The chain combines TRBV7-9 with TRBJ1-2; D call uncertain. The CDR3 spans 14 residues. V was shortened by 0 bases and J by 0 bases, with 5 bases between the two germline ends. Germline-derived CDR1 and CDR2 are SEHNR and FQNEAQ (reference sequence). The CDR3 DNA is TGTGCCAGCAGCTTAGCGAGTACTAACTATGGCTACACCTTC. As protein: CASSLASTNYGYTF. The full variable domain, its missing parts supplied by reference TRBV7-9 and TRBJ1-2, is DTGVSQNPRHKITKRGQNVTFRCDPISEHNRLYWYRQTLGQGPEFLTYFQNEAQLEKSRLLSDRFSAERPKGSFSTLEIQRTEQGDSAMYLCASSLASTNYGYTFGSGTRLTVV.

This chain links TRBV6-5 with TRBJ1-5; unclear D gene. V lost 4 bases and J lost 2, with 6 bases in between. The CDR3 loop spans 13 amino acids. Germline V gives CDR1 MNHEY, CDR2 SVGAGI. The CDR3 reads CASSFRGNQPQHF. DNA of the CDR3: TGTGCCAGCAGTTTCCGGGGCAATCAGCCCCAGCATTTT.

The chain recombines TRBV4-3 with TRBJ2-2; D is unresolved. V was trimmed by 1 base and J by 1 base, leaving 7 bases between them. From germline, CDR1 is LGHNA and CDR2 YSLEER. There are 15 residues in the CDR3. The CDR3: CASSQVGGNTGELFF. The CDR3 DNA reads TGCGCCAGCAGCCAAGTGGGTGGGAACACCGGGGAGCTGTTTTTT.

J is TRBJ2-3 and V is TRBV5-5; TRBD2 might be the D (5 bases). Germline lookup yields CDR1 SGHKS and CDR2 YYEKEE (reference sequence). V was clipped by 4 bases and J by 1 base, with 13 bases between them. The CDR3 extends over 15 amino acids. The CDR3 protein is CASSGSRVGTDTQYF. As DNA, the CDR3 is TGTGCCAGCAGCGGCTCGAGGGTGGGCACAGATACGCAGTATTTT.

The CDR3 loop reads CASSPPEGYGNTIYF. CDR3 nucleotides: TGTGCCAGCAGCCCCCCTGAGGGGTATGGAAACACCATATATTTT. The rearrangement links TRBV7-6 to TRBJ1-3, with TRBD1 as a possible D gene (5 bases). This CDR3 spans 15 amino acids. Germline CDR1 is SGHVS and CDR2 is FNYEAQ. Trimming took 5 bases from V and 3 from J, leaving 14 bases between them.

V usage is TRBV15 and J usage is TRBJ1-2; D is unresolved. V lost 3 bases and J 7 bases, leaving 18 bases between the germline ends. Germline CDR1 LNHNV, CDR2 YYDKDF (reference sequence). CDR3 length: 15 residues. The CDR3: CATSSPLVARGGYTF. In nucleotides, the CDR3 is TGTGCCACCAGCAGCCCTTTGGTTGCAAGAGGTGGCTACACCTTC.

This clone came up once. The chain employs TRBV7-7 and TRBJ2-3; D might be TRBD2 (6 bases). V was cut by 1 base and J by 4 bases, with 6 bases left in between. Looked up from germline, CDR1 is SSHAT and CDR2 is FNYEAQ (reference sequence). The CDR3 covers 13 residues. The CDR3: CASSLGLADTQYF. In DNA form, the CDR3 reads TGTGCCAGCAGCTTAGGACTAGCAGATACGCAGTATTTT.

The chain uses TRBV2 and TRBJ1-2; D unresolved. Per germline, CDR1 SNHLY and CDR2 FYNNEI. V lost 6 bases, J lost 8 bases, and 16 bases lay in between. This CDR3 comprises 13 residues. The CDR3 sequence: CASRLSPVGGYTF. The CDR3 DNA reads TGTGCCAGCAGGCTCAGTCCGGTCGGGGGCTACACCTTC.

This chain uses TRBV30 with TRBJ1-4, with TRBD1 matching over 7 bases. The CDR3 sequence is 17 residues long. Trimming took 0 bases from V and 4 from J; bases not matched to a gene: 11. Germline V gene sequence: CDR1 GTSNPN, CDR2 SVGIG (reference sequence). The CDR3: CAWSVGMPGQFNEKLFF. In nucleotides, the CDR3 is TGTGCCTGGAGTGTAGGGATGCCGGGACAGTTTAATGAAAAACTGTTTTTT.

The chain joins TRBV6-5 to TRBJ1-1; possible D gene TRBD1, 5 bases. The CDR3 has 14 amino acids. The germline V gene encodes CDR1 MNHEY and CDR2 SVGAGI. Trimming cost V 8 bases and J 1 base, with 14 bases left between them. The CDR3 region is CASGYRRQNTEAFF. The CDR3 region has the DNA TGTGCCAGCGGCTACAGGAGACAGAACACTGAAGCTTTCTTT.

The chain is built from TRBV5-1 and TRBJ1-2; 10 bases map to TRBD1. The CDR3 length is 14 residues. Losses at the gene ends were 4 bases for V and 3 bases for J; bases not matched to a gene: 3. From germline, CDR1 is SGHRS and CDR2 YFSETQ. The CDR3 coding sequence is TGCGCCAGCAGCCCAGGACAGGGGGACTATGGCTACACCTTC. As protein: CASSPGQGDYGYTF. The variable domain in full, completed from reference TRBV5-1 and TRBJ1-2, reads KAGVTQTPRYLIKTRGQQVTLSCSPISGHRSVSWYQQTPGQGLQFLFEYFSETQRNKGNFPGRFSGRQFSNSRSEMNVSTLELGDSALYLCASSPGQGDYGYTFGSGTRLTVV.

This clone was found once. The genes are TRBV7-6 and TRBJ2-1, with D possibly matching TRBD2 (6 bases). Germline assignment: CDR1 SGHVS and CDR2 FNYEAQ. The CDR3 consists of 15 residues. Trimming cost V 5 bases and J 5 bases, with 16 bases left between them. The CDR3 is CASSGGSRPDNEQFF. The CDR3, as DNA: TGTGCCAGCAGCGGGGGGTCGCGGCCAGACAATGAGCAGTTCTTC.

This rearrangement joins TRBV28 to TRBJ2-5, with D perhaps matching TRBD1 (6 bases). Germline assignment: CDR1 MDHEN and CDR2 SYDVKM. This CDR3 is built from 13 residues. Trimming left V 6 bases short and J 3 bases short, with 11 bases between. The CDR3 here is CASRVTGKETQYF. The CDR3 nucleotides read TGTGCCAGCAGAGTAACAGGGAAAGAGACCCAGTACTTC.

The rearrangement links TRBV5-1 to TRBJ2-2, with D tentatively TRBD1 (8 bases). The CDR3 contains 16 residues. V gave up 5 bases and J gave up 1 base, with 15 bases separating them. From germline, CDR1 is SGHRS and CDR2 YFSETQ. The CDR3 reads CASSRGDRLNTGELFF. In DNA form, the CDR3 reads TGCGCCAGCAGTCGGGGGGACAGGCTGAACACCGGGGAGCTGTTTTTT.

The chain has TRBV28 and TRBJ2-7; 8 nucleotides align to TRBD1. Germline CDR1 and CDR2: MDHEN and SYDVKM. This CDR3 comprises 15 residues. With V trimmed by 8 bases and J by 2 bases, 11 bases remained unmatched. The CDR3 DNA reads as TGTGCCAGCGGTCATGCGGGGACAGGTCCCTACGAGCAGTACTTC. Protein sequence: CASGHAGTGPYEQYF.

The V and J genes are TRBV5-1 and TRBJ2-5; a weak D match, TRBD2 (7 bases). Trimming stripped 3 bases from V and 2 bases from J, with 20 bases between. CDR3 size: 17 residues. Germline CDR1 reads SGHRS; CDR2 reads YFSETQ. The CDR3 protein is CASSYGGARNQQETQYF. The CDR3 coding sequence is TGCGCCAGCAGCTATGGGGGGGCGCGGAACCAACAAGAGACCCAGTACTTC.